These T cell receptor beta chains were read from a single sample in a study of blood T cell repertoires in COVID-19. Sequencing used immunoSEQ multiplex PCR; TCRdb keeps in-frame clones, though not all of them. The sample has under 250,000 clones, 65% to 90% seen once; the top ten hold roughly 4.6%. Sample: peripheral blood. The receptors were sampled from a man aged 50 or older with COVID-19, enrolled during active disease. Both conserved end residues are part of each CDR3. Fields, in order: J gene, D gene, V gene, clone size, CDR3 DNA, CDR3 protein. A D gene is named only where the DNA matches it firmly. The size field is filled for only some rows; it gives once, few, many or a size class.

j_call: TRBJ1-5; d_call: TRBD1; v_call: TRBV6-5; clone_size: -; cdr3_nt: TGTGCCAGCAGCCACAGGGGGAATCAGCCCCAGCATTTT; cdr3_aa: CASSHRGNQPQHF
j_call: TRBJ1-6; d_call: -; v_call: TRBV7-8; clone_size: -; cdr3_nt: TGTGCCAGCAGCTCCACTAATAGGTATCCCCTCCACTTT; cdr3_aa: CASSSTNRYPLHF
j_call: TRBJ2-7; d_call: TRBD1; v_call: TRBV3-1/TRBV3-2; clone_size: -; cdr3_nt: TGTGCCAGCAGCCTAAGGACAGGGGGCTACGAGCAGTACTTC; cdr3_aa: CASSLRTGGYEQYF
j_call: TRBJ2-3; d_call: TRBD2; v_call: TRBV24-1; clone_size: -; cdr3_nt: TGTGCCACCAGTGAGCCGACTAGCGGGGGGGCAGATACGCAGTATTTT; cdr3_aa: CATSEPTSGGADTQYF
j_call: TRBJ2-7; d_call: -; v_call: TRBV15; clone_size: -; cdr3_nt: TGTGCCACCAGCACCAAGACAGGTGCCTACGAGCAGTACTTC; cdr3_aa: CATSTKTGAYEQYF
j_call: TRBJ2-1; d_call: TRBD1; v_call: TRBV7-3; clone_size: -; cdr3_nt: TGTGCCAGCAGCAGATCCGGGGGACAGGAGCCACTAAAAAGCTCCTACAATGAGCAGTTCTTC; cdr3_aa: CASSRSGGQEPLKSSYNEQFF
j_call: TRBJ2-4; d_call: -; v_call: TRBV6-5; clone_size: -; cdr3_nt: TGTGCCAGCAGTTACTCTGGGCCCAAAAACATTCAGTACTTC; cdr3_aa: CASSYSGPKNIQYF
j_call: TRBJ2-7; d_call: TRBD2; v_call: TRBV7-9; clone_size: many; cdr3_nt: TGTGCCAGCAGCTTAGCCGGGACTAGCGGGGGTTCCTACGAGCAGTACTTC; cdr3_aa: CASSLAGTSGGSYEQYF
j_call: TRBJ2-3; d_call: -; v_call: TRBV19; clone_size: -; cdr3_nt: TGTGCCAGTAGTAACCAGGGGGGTTCTAGCACAGATACGCAGTATTTT; cdr3_aa: CASSNQGGSSTDTQYF
j_call: TRBJ1-1; d_call: -; v_call: TRBV19; clone_size: -; cdr3_nt: TGTGCCAGTAGTATATACGGCAGGGCGAACACTGAAGCTTTCTTT; cdr3_aa: CASSIYGRANTEAFF
j_call: TRBJ2-3; d_call: -; v_call: TRBV2; clone_size: -; cdr3_nt: TGTGCCAGCAGTGGGGGACACTCTAGCACAGATACGCAGTATTTT; cdr3_aa: CASSGGHSSTDTQYF
j_call: TRBJ1-1; d_call: -; v_call: TRBV29-1; clone_size: -; cdr3_nt: TGCAGCGTTGGTATACGGGGTTACATGAACACTGAAGCTTTCTTT; cdr3_aa: CSVGIRGYMNTEAFF
j_call: TRBJ2-7; d_call: -; v_call: TRBV5-4; clone_size: -; cdr3_nt: TGTGCCAGCAGCGAACAGGGAAGCGACGAGCAGTACTTC; cdr3_aa: CASSEQGSDEQYF
j_call: TRBJ2-4; d_call: -; v_call: TRBV5-4; clone_size: -; cdr3_nt: TGTGCCAGCAGCTTTAATGACATTCAGTACTTC; cdr3_aa: CASSFNDIQYF
j_call: TRBJ1-2; d_call: -; v_call: TRBV19; clone_size: -; cdr3_nt: TGTGCCAGTAGTGACGAGACGGGGTTGGGCTACACCTTC; cdr3_aa: CASSDETGLGYTF
j_call: TRBJ2-5; d_call: TRBD2; v_call: TRBV11-2; clone_size: -; cdr3_nt: TGTGCCAGCAGCCCCTTCTCAGGACTAGCGGAAAAAGAGACCCAGTACTTC; cdr3_aa: CASSPFSGLAEKETQYF
j_call: TRBJ1-5; d_call: -; v_call: TRBV5-1; clone_size: -; cdr3_nt: TGCGCCAGCAGCACGTTTGGACAGAAGGATCAGCCCCAGCATTTT; cdr3_aa: CASSTFGQKDQPQHF
j_call: TRBJ1-1; d_call: -; v_call: TRBV7-3; clone_size: few; cdr3_nt: TGTGCCAGCAGCTTGACGGAGTTCACTGAAGCTTTCTTT; cdr3_aa: CASSLTEFTEAFF
j_call: TRBJ2-2; d_call: -; v_call: TRBV4-2; clone_size: -; cdr3_nt: TGTGCCAGCAGCCTAAGCGAGGTTGCCGGGGAGCTGTTTTTT; cdr3_aa: CASSLSEVAGELFF
j_call: TRBJ2-1; d_call: TRBD1; v_call: TRBV24-1; clone_size: -; cdr3_nt: TGTGCCACCAGTGCAAGGCGAGGGACAGGGGTCAATGAGCAGTTCTTC; cdr3_aa: CATSARRGTGVNEQFF
j_call: TRBJ2-6; d_call: -; v_call: TRBV6-4; clone_size: -; cdr3_nt: TGTGCCAGCAGCGCCACTACGGTCTCTGGGGCCAACGTCCTGACTTTC; cdr3_aa: CASSATTVSGANVLTF
j_call: TRBJ2-6; d_call: -; v_call: TRBV6-2/TRBV6-3; clone_size: -; cdr3_nt: TGTGCCAGCAGTAAATTCGGGACATACAACGTATCCTCTGGGGCCAACGTCCTGACTTTC; cdr3_aa: CASSKFGTYNVSSGANVLTF
j_call: TRBJ1-1; d_call: -; v_call: TRBV5-1; clone_size: -; cdr3_nt: TGCGCCAGCAGCTTCGAAGGGGCGAGCTATACTGAAGCTTTCTTT; cdr3_aa: CASSFEGASYTEAFF
j_call: TRBJ2-7; d_call: TRBD1; v_call: TRBV5-4; clone_size: -; cdr3_nt: TGTGCCAGCAGCAACCCGGACAGGGGTTACGAGCAGTACTTC; cdr3_aa: CASSNPDRGYEQYF
j_call: TRBJ1-5; d_call: -; v_call: TRBV7-2; clone_size: -; cdr3_nt: TGTGCCAGCAGCTTGAGAAGCAATCAGCCCCAGCATTTT; cdr3_aa: CASSLRSNQPQHF
j_call: TRBJ1-5; d_call: TRBD1; v_call: TRBV2; clone_size: -; cdr3_nt: TGTGCCAGCAGTCGGACAGGGGGAGGCAATCAGCCCCAGCATTTT; cdr3_aa: CASSRTGGGNQPQHF
j_call: TRBJ2-2; d_call: -; v_call: TRBV5-1; clone_size: -; cdr3_nt: TGCGCCAGCAGCCCCCCGGTGACACTTAACACCGGGGAGCTGTTTTTT; cdr3_aa: CASSPPVTLNTGELFF
j_call: TRBJ2-6; d_call: -; v_call: TRBV10-2; clone_size: -; cdr3_nt: TGCGCCAGCAGTGAGTCGACTCGAAGCGCTGGGGCCAACGTCCTGACTTTC; cdr3_aa: CASSESTRSAGANVLTF
j_call: TRBJ2-5; d_call: TRBD2; v_call: TRBV7-6; clone_size: -; cdr3_nt: TGTGCCAGCAGCTACCAGGGACTAGCACACCAAGAGACCCAGTACTTC; cdr3_aa: CASSYQGLAHQETQYF
j_call: TRBJ2-5; d_call: TRBD2; v_call: TRBV3-1/TRBV3-2; clone_size: -; cdr3_nt: TGTGCCAGCAGCCAAGCTCCAGCGGGGGGGCCCTTAAAAAAGACCCAGTACTTC; cdr3_aa: CASSQAPAGGPLKKTQYF
j_call: TRBJ1-1; d_call: TRBD1; v_call: TRBV5-8; clone_size: -; cdr3_nt: TGTGCCAGCAGCTTTCAACAGGGGGCCAACCCTATGAACACTGAAGCTTTCTTT; cdr3_aa: CASSFQQGANPMNTEAFF
j_call: TRBJ1-2; d_call: TRBD1; v_call: TRBV19; clone_size: -; cdr3_nt: TGTGCCAGTAGTCTAGGGGACAGGGGAAGCTATGGCTACACCTTC; cdr3_aa: CASSLGDRGSYGYTF
j_call: TRBJ2-1; d_call: -; v_call: TRBV5-1; clone_size: -; cdr3_nt: TGCGCCAGCAGCTTGGAGGGTAGCGGATCATACAATGAGCAGTTCTTC; cdr3_aa: CASSLEGSGSYNEQFF
j_call: TRBJ1-2; d_call: TRBD1; v_call: TRBV7-8; clone_size: -; cdr3_nt: TGTGCCAGCAGCCTAGACCCGGACAGGGGGGTTGGCTACACCTTC; cdr3_aa: CASSLDPDRGVGYTF
j_call: TRBJ2-1; d_call: TRBD2; v_call: TRBV4-2; clone_size: -; cdr3_nt: TGTGCCAGCAGCCAAGACGGGACTAGCGGGTCTGACGAGCAGTTCTTC; cdr3_aa: CASSQDGTSGSDEQFF
j_call: TRBJ1-1; d_call: -; v_call: TRBV19; clone_size: -; cdr3_nt: TGTGCCAGTAGTATGGGGGCGAACACTGAAGCTTTCTTT; cdr3_aa: CASSMGANTEAFF
j_call: TRBJ1-6; d_call: TRBD1; v_call: TRBV18; clone_size: -; cdr3_nt: TGTGCCAGCTCACCAGCGACAGGGGGATCGGCTTCACCCCTCCACTTT; cdr3_aa: CASSPATGGSASPLHF
j_call: TRBJ1-1; d_call: -; v_call: TRBV10-2; clone_size: -; cdr3_nt: TGCGCCAGCAAGGTGAGGCAGGGAGGGACTGAAGCTTTCTTT; cdr3_aa: CASKVRQGGTEAFF
j_call: TRBJ1-6; d_call: -; v_call: TRBV14; clone_size: few; cdr3_nt: TGTGCCAGCAGCCAAAGGCCGCCCACGGACAGCGTTAATTCACCCCTCCACTTT; cdr3_aa: CASSQRPPTDSVNSPLHF
j_call: TRBJ1-1; d_call: -; v_call: TRBV7-9; clone_size: -; cdr3_nt: TGTGCCAGCAGCTCTAGGATGGGAGTGAACACTGAAGCTTTCTTT; cdr3_aa: CASSSRMGVNTEAFF
j_call: TRBJ1-2; d_call: -; v_call: TRBV12-3/TRBV12-4; clone_size: -; cdr3_nt: TGTGCCAGCAGTTTAGTCAGGGGTTATGGCTACACCTTC; cdr3_aa: CASSLVRGYGYTF
j_call: TRBJ2-7; d_call: -; v_call: TRBV4-1; clone_size: -; cdr3_nt: TGCGCCAGCAGCCAAGATCCCCCCGGGACAATTCCCTACGAGCAGTACTTC; cdr3_aa: CASSQDPPGTIPYEQYF
j_call: TRBJ2-3; d_call: -; v_call: TRBV4-1; clone_size: -; cdr3_nt: TGCGCCAGCAGCCAAGTGCGGGGTAACACAGATACGCAGTATTTT; cdr3_aa: CASSQVRGNTDTQYF
j_call: TRBJ1-1; d_call: -; v_call: TRBV14; clone_size: -; cdr3_nt: TGTGCCAGCAGCCCCTCCTTGACAGGTTTTGGGACTGAAGCTTTCTTT; cdr3_aa: CASSPSLTGFGTEAFF
j_call: TRBJ2-1; d_call: -; v_call: TRBV18; clone_size: -; cdr3_nt: TGTGCCAGCTCAACCGCGACCTTGGCCGGGAATGAGCAGTTCTTC; cdr3_aa: CASSTATLAGNEQFF
j_call: TRBJ2-2; d_call: -; v_call: TRBV2; clone_size: -; cdr3_nt: TGTGCCAGCAGTTACCGGGTGGCGAACACCGGGGAGCTGTTTTTT; cdr3_aa: CASSYRVANTGELFF
j_call: TRBJ1-2; d_call: -; v_call: TRBV4-2; clone_size: -; cdr3_nt: TGTGCCAGCAGCCAAGAGGTACTTAAGGGGTATGGCTACACCTTC; cdr3_aa: CASSQEVLKGYGYTF
j_call: TRBJ1-2; d_call: TRBD1; v_call: TRBV5-4; clone_size: -; cdr3_nt: TGTGCCAGCAGCTACGGGGGACAGGCCTATGGCTACACCTTC; cdr3_aa: CASSYGGQAYGYTF
j_call: TRBJ1-4; d_call: -; v_call: TRBV14; clone_size: -; cdr3_nt: TGTGCCAGCAGCCAAGTCCCCTCCAAACTGTTTTTT; cdr3_aa: CASSQVPSKLFF
j_call: TRBJ2-3; d_call: TRBD2; v_call: TRBV5-8; clone_size: -; cdr3_nt: TGTGCCAGCAGGTCGACTAGCGGGGGATCAGATACGCAGTATTTT; cdr3_aa: CASRSTSGGSDTQYF
j_call: TRBJ1-3; d_call: TRBD1; v_call: TRBV3-1/TRBV3-2; clone_size: -; cdr3_nt: TGTGCCAGCAGCCAAGATCCGACAGGGTCCGGAAACACCATATATTTT; cdr3_aa: CASSQDPTGSGNTIYF
j_call: TRBJ1-2; d_call: -; v_call: TRBV29-1; clone_size: few; cdr3_nt: TGCAGCGTTGACGGAGGGGCTTCAGGCGGCTACACCTTC; cdr3_aa: CSVDGGASGGYTF
j_call: TRBJ1-1; d_call: TRBD1; v_call: TRBV4-1; clone_size: -; cdr3_nt: TGCGCCAGCAGCCCCCGACAGGGGAACACTGAAGCTTTCTTT; cdr3_aa: CASSPRQGNTEAFF
j_call: TRBJ2-6; d_call: -; v_call: TRBV5-1; clone_size: -; cdr3_nt: TGCGCCAGCAGCCCGGCGGAGGCCAACGTCCTGACTTTC; cdr3_aa: CASSPAEANVLTF